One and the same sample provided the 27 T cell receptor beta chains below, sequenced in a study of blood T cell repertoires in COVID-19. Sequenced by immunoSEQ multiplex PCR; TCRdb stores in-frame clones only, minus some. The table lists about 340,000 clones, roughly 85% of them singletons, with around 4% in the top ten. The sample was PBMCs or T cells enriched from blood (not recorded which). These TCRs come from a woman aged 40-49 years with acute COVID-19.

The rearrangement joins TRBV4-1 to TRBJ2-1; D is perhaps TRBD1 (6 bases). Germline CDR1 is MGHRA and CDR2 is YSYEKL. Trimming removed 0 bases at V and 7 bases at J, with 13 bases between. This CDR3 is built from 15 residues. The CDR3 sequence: CASSQETGQGNEQFF. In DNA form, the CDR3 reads TGCGCCAGCAGCCAAGAAACGGGGCAGGGGAATGAGCAGTTCTTC.

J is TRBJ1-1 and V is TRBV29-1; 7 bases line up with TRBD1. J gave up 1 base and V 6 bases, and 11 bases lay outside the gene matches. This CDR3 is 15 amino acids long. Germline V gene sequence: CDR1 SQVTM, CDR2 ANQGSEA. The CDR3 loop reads CSVSFYRGQNTEAFF. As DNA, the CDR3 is TGCAGCGTCTCCTTCTACAGGGGTCAGAACACTGAAGCTTTCTTT.

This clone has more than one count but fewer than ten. The chain's CDR3 is CASSERTGGTEAFF. CDR3 DNA sequence: TGTGCCAGCAGTGAAAGGACAGGGGGCACTGAAGCTTTCTTT. V is TRBV25-1 and J is TRBJ1-1, with 10 bases lining up with TRBD1. Germline V gene lookup returns CDR1 MGHDK and CDR2 SYGVNS. Trimming removed 2 bases from V and 4 bases from J; junction bases left unmatched: 1. This CDR3 has 14 residues.

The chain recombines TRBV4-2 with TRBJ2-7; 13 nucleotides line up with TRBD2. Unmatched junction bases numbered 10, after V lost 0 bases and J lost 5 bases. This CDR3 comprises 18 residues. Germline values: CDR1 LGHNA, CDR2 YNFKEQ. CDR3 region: CASSQEGGLAGVGHEQYF. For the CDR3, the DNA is TGTGCCAGCAGCCAAGAAGGCGGACTAGCGGGAGTTGGCCACGAGCAGTACTTC.

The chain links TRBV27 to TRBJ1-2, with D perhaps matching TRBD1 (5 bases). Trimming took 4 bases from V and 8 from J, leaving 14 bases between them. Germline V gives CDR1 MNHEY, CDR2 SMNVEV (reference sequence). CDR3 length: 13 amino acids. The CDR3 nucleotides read TGTGCCAGCAGTTATACAGCGGGGGGAGGCTACACCTTC. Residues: CASSYTAGGGYTF.

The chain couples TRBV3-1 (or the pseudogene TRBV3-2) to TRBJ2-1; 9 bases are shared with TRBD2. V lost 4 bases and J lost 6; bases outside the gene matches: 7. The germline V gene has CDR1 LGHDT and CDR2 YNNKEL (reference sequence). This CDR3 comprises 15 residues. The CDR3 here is CASSRSGRASNEQFF. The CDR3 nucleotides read TGTGCCAGCAGCCGTAGCGGGAGAGCGTCCAATGAGCAGTTCTTC.

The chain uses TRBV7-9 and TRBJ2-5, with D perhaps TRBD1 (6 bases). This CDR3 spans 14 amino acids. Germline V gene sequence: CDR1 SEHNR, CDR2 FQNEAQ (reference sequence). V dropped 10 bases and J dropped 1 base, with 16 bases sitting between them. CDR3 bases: TGTGCCACTGAAAGGACAGCCTCCCAAGAGACCCAGTACTTC. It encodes CATERTASQETQYF.

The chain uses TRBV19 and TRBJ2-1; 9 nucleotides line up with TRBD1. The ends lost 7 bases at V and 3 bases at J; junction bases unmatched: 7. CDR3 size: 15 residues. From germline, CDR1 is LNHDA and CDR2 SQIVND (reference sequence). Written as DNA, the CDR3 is TGTGCCAGTAACAGGGACAGGGCGCTCTACAATGAGCAGTTCTTC. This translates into CASNRDRALYNEQFF.

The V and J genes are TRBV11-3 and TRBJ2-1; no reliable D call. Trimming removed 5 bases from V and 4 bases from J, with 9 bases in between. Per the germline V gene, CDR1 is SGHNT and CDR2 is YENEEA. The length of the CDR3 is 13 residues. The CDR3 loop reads CASSPEAYNEQFF. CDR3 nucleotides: TGTGCCAGCAGCCCAGAGGCTTACAATGAGCAGTTCTTC.

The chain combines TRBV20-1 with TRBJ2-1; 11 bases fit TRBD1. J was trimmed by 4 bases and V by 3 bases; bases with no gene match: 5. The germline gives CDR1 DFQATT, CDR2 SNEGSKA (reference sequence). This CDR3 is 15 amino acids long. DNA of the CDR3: TGCAGTGCTAGTTCCGGGACAGGGGGGTACAATGAGCAGTTCTTC. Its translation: CSASSGTGGYNEQFF.

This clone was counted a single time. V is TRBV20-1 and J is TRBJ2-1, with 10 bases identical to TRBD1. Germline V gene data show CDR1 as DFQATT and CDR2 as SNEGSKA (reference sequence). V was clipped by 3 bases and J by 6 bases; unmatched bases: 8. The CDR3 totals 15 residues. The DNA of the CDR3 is TGCAGTGCTAGTGGGGGGGACAGGGGTGGCAATGAGCAGTTCTTC. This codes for CSASGGDRGGNEQFF.

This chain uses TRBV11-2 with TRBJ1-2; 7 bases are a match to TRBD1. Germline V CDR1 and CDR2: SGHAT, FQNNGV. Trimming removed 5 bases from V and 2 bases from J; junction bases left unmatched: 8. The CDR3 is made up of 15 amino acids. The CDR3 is CASSPGLGGNYGYTF. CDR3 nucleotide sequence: TGTGCCAGCAGCCCAGGGTTAGGGGGCAACTATGGCTACACCTTC.

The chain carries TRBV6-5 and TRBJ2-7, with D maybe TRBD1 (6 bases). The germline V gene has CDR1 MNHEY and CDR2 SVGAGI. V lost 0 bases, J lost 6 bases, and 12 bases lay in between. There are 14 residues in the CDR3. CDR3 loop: CASSYSRAGAEQYF. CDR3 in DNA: TGTGCCAGCAGTTACTCGAGGGCAGGGGCCGAGCAGTACTTC.

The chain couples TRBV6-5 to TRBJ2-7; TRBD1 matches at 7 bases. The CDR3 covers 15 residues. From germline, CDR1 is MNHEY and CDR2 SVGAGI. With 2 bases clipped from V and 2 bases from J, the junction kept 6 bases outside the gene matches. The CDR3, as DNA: TGTGCCAGCAGTTACCTCGGGACAGCCACCTACGAGCAGTACTTC. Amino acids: CASSYLGTATYEQYF.

The chain's CDR3 is CASRSMTGSGNQPQHF. The CDR3 bases are TGTGCCAGTAGATCAATGACAGGGAGTGGCAATCAGCCCCAGCATTTT. This sequence joins TRBV19 and TRBJ1-5; 7 nucleotides agree with TRBD1. V was pared by 6 bases and J by 2 bases, with 10 bases of the junction left unmatched. The CDR3 totals 16 residues. CDR1 and CDR2 (germline): LNHDA, SQIVND (reference sequence).

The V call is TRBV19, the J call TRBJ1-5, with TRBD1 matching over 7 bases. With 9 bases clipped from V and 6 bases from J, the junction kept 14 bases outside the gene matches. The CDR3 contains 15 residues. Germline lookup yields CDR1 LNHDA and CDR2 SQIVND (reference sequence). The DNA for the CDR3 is TGTGCCAGCATCGGGGCTCCAGGGGGTGGTCAGCCCCAGCATTTT. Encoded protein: CASIGAPGGGQPQHF.

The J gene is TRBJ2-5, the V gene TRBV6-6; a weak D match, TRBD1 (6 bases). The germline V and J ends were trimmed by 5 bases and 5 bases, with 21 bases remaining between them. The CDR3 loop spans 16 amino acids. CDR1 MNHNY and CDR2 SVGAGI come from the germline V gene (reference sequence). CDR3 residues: CASSRGNRAPSETQYF. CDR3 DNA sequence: TGTGCCAGCAGTCGAGGAAACAGGGCTCCGTCGGAGACCCAGTACTTC.

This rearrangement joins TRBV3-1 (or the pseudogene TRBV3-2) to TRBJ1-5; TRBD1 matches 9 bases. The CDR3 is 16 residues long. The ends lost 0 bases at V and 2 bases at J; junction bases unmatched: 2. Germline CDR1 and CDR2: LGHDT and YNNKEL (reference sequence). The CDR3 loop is CASSQDTGGRNQPQHF. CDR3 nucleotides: TGTGCCAGCAGCCAAGATACAGGGGGCCGCAATCAGCCCCAGCATTTT.

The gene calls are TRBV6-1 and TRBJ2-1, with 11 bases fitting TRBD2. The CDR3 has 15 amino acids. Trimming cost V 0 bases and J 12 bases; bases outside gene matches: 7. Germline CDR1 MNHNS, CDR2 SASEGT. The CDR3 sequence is CASSEAIAGGLAQFF. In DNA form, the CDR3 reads TGTGCCAGCAGTGAAGCTATAGCGGGAGGGCTGGCGCAGTTCTTC.

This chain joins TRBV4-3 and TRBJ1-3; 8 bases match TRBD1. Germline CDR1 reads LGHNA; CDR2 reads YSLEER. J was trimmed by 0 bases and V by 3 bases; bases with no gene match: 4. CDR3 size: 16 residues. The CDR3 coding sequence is TGCGCCAGCAGCCAGGATACAGGGGGCTCTGGAAACACCATATATTTT. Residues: CASSQDTGGSGNTIYF.

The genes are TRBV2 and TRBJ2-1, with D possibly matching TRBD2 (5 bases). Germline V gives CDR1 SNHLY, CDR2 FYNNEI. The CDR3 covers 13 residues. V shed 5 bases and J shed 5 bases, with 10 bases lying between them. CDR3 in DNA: TGTGCCAGCAGTTTGGGAGCAAACAATGAGCAGTTCTTC. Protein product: CASSLGANNEQFF.

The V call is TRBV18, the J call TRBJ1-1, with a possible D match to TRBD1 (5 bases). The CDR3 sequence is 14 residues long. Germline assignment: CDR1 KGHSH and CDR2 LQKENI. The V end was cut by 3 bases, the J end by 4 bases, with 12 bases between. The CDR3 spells CASSPADIITEAFF. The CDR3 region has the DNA TGTGCCAGCTCACCGGCGGACATTATCACTGAAGCTTTCTTT. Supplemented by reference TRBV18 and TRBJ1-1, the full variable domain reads NAGVMQNPRHLVRRRGQEARLRCSPMKGHSHVYWYRQLPEEGLKFMVYLQKENIIDESGMPKERFSAEFPKEGPSILRIQQVVRGDSAAYFCASSPADIITEAFFGQGTRLTVV.

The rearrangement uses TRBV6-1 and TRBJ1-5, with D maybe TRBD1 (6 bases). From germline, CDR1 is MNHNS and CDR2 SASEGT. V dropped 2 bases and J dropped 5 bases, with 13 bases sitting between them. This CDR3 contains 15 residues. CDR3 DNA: TGTGCCAGCAGTGAACAGTGGGCAGGGGATCAGCCCCAGCATTTT. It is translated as CASSEQWAGDQPQHF.

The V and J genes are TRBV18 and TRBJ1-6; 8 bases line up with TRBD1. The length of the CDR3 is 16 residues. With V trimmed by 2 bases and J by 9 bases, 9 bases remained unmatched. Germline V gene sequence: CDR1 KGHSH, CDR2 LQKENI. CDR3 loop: CASSPAQDRAGSPLHF. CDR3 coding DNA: TGTGCCAGCTCACCAGCCCAGGACAGGGCTGGTTCACCCCTCCACTTT.

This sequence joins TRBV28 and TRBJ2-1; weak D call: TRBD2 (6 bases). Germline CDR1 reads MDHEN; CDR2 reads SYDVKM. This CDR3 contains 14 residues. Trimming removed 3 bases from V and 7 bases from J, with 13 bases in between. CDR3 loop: CASSFLRERNEQFF. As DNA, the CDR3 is TGTGCCAGCAGTTTTCTCCGGGAGAGAAATGAGCAGTTCTTC.

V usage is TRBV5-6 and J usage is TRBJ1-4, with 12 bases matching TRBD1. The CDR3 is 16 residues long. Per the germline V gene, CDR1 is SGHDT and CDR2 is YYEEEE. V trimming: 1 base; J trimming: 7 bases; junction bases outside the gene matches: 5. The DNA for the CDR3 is TGTGCCAGCAGCTTGCCGGGGACAGGGGGCTTTGAAAAACTGTTTTTT. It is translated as CASSLPGTGGFEKLFF.

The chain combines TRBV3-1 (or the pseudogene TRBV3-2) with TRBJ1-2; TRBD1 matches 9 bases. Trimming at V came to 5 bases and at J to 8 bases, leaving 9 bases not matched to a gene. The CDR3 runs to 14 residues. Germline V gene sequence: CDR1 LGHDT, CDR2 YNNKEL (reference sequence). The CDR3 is CASSSLQGAEGYTF. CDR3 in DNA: TGTGCCAGCAGCTCATTACAGGGGGCAGAGGGCTACACCTTC.